The 2 T cell receptor beta chains reported below all come from one sample, sequenced in a study of T-cell memory formation after mild COVID-19. TCRdb ran MiXCR on the 5' RACE reads and lists one entry per CDR3 protein. In the table there are approximately 440,000 distinct CDR3 sequences, 20% of which are singletons. Sequenced: PBMCs or a T cell subset sorted from them (not recorded which). These receptors were taken from an adult woman who had mild COVID-19 (a few samples of this study predate the infection). Cell type and time point are not known.

This chain joins TRBV6-5 and TRBJ1-2; TRBD1 is a possible D gene (5 bases). The CDR3 length is 16 residues. CDR1 is MNHEY, CDR2 SVGAGI, per germline. Trimming removed 7 bases from V and 0 bases from J, with 18 bases in between. This CDR3 reads CASTQGLGRANYGYTF. CDR3 coding DNA: TGTGCCAGCACCCAGGGACTCGGAAGAGCTAACTATGGCTACACCTTC.

This rearrangement joins TRBV11-2 to TRBJ1-6, with D unclear. The ends were cut back, 1 base at V and 2 bases at J, with 6 bases in the middle. CDR1 is SGHAT, CDR2 FQNNGV, per germline. The CDR3 length is 15 residues. The CDR3 DNA follows: TGTGCCAGCAGCTTAGGGGCTACCTATAATTCACCCCTCCACTTT. Protein product: CASSLGATYNSPLHF.